The 27 T cell receptor beta chains presented below share a single source sample, sequenced in a study of blood T cell repertoires in COVID-19. TCRdb's copy holds only in-frame clones and misses some; the assay was immunoSEQ multiplex PCR. The table lists around 82,000 clones, 90% of them singletons. The specimen sequenced was peripheral blood. The origin of the receptors is a human donor in a cohort sampled during active COVID-19.

This chain joins TRBV28 and TRBJ1-5; 8 bases line up with TRBD1. The CDR3 has 15 amino acids. Looked up from germline, CDR1 is MDHEN and CDR2 is SYDVKM. Trimming at V came to 5 bases and at J to 7 bases, leaving 10 bases not matched to a gene. CDR3 protein: CASSGPDREGQPQHF. The DNA for the CDR3 is TGTGCCAGCAGTGGGCCGGACAGGGAGGGGCAGCCCCAGCATTTT.

The chain joins TRBV1 to TRBJ2-1; the table names TRBD2, a call not compared with the DNA. TRBV1 is a known pseudogene. CDR3 length: 15 residues. The CDR3 spells CTSSQVRLYYNEQFF. DNA for the CDR3: TGCACCAGCAGCCAAGTTAGACTTTACTACAATGAGCAGTTCTTC.

This chain connects TRBV18 to TRBJ1-4; possibly TRBD1 for D (6 bases). This CDR3 contains 12 residues. Germline CDR1 and CDR2: KGHSH and LQKENI. V lost 2 bases and J lost 16, with 14 bases in between. The CDR3 sequence is CASSPTTGPPFF. DNA of the CDR3: TGTGCCAGCTCACCAACGACAGGACCCCCGTTTTTT.

The chain joins TRBV19 to TRBJ2-7; 12 bases align to TRBD1. The germline CDR1 and CDR2 sequences are LNHDA and SQIVND (reference sequence). The CDR3 runs 15 residues. Unmatched junction bases numbered 7, after V lost 5 bases and J lost 5 bases. The CDR3 spells CASSAGTGGRNEQYF. The CDR3 nucleotides read TGTGCCAGTAGTGCCGGGACAGGGGGCCGTAACGAGCAGTACTTC. Supplemented by reference TRBV19 and TRBJ2-7, the full variable domain reads DGGITQSPKYLFRKEGQNVTLSCEQNLNHDAMYWYRQDPGQGLRLIYYSQIVNDFQKGDIAEGYSVSREKKESFPLTVTSAQKNPTAFYLCASSAGTGGRNEQYFGPGTRLTVT.

V and J are TRBV6-5 and TRBJ1-1; perhaps TRBD1 as D (6 bases). The CDR3 is 14 amino acids. V was trimmed by 7 bases and J by 3 bases, leaving 15 bases between them. Germline CDR1 and CDR2: MNHEY and SVGAGI. The DNA of the CDR3 is TGTGCCAGCATTTTTTGGGGGCTGGACACTGAAGCTTTCTTT. It yields the protein CASIFWGLDTEAFF.

The chain joins TRBV2 to TRBJ2-7; 9 bases agree with TRBD1. J was trimmed by 2 bases and V by 7 bases; bases with no gene match: 6. Germline CDR1 is SNHLY and CDR2 is FYNNEI. The length of the CDR3 is 14 residues. CDR3 region: CASKTGTGTYEQYF. The CDR3 bases are TGTGCCAGCAAGACCGGGACAGGGACCTACGAGCAGTACTTC. The variable domain in full, with the rest retrieved from reference TRBV2 and TRBJ2-7, is EPEVTQTPSHQVTQMGQEVILRCVPISNHLYFYWYRQILGQKVEFLVSFYNNEISEKSEIFDDQFSVERPDGSNFTLKIRSTKLEDSAMYFCASKTGTGTYEQYFGPGTRLTVT.

The V call is TRBV30, the J call TRBJ1-5, with D tentatively TRBD1 (6 bases). The germline CDR1 and CDR2 sequences are GTSNPN and SVGIG (reference sequence). This CDR3 is 13 amino acids long. The ends were cut back, 5 bases at V and 2 bases at J, with 10 bases in the middle. The CDR3, as DNA: TGTGCCTGGGGGGGGGCGGGCAATCAGCCCCAGCATTTT. Translated, it gives CAWGGAGNQPQHF. The whole variable domain, remainder taken from reference TRBV30 and TRBJ1-5, is SQTIHQWPATLVQPVGSPLSLECTVEGTSNPNLYWYRQAAGRGLQLLFYSVGIGQISSEVPQNLSASRPQDRQFILSSKKLLLSDSGFYLCAWGGAGNQPQHFGDGTRLSIL.

This sequence joins TRBV6-5 and TRBJ2-7; the D gene is possibly TRBD1 (6 bases). The CDR3 loop spans 14 amino acids. Germline V CDR1 and CDR2: MNHEY, SVGAGI. Trimming took off 5 bases at V and 3 bases at J, with 14 bases between the two ends. The CDR3 here is CASSLTGPYYEQYF. The CDR3 DNA is TGTGCCAGCAGTCTGACAGGACCATACTACGAGCAGTACTTC.

The chain employs TRBV12-5 and TRBJ2-3, with 7 bases that match TRBD2. Trimming at V came to 6 bases and at J to 4 bases, leaving 7 bases not matched to a gene. The CDR3 runs to 14 residues. Germline CDR1 reads LGHNT; CDR2 reads FRNRAP. CDR3 bases: TGTGCTAGTGGAAATAGCGGGCTTGCAGATACGCAGTATTTT. It translates to CASGNSGLADTQYF.

To note about this clone: Germline is not matched at one junction end, which may reflect a read error. This chain links TRBV7-7 with TRBJ1-6; TRBD1 is a possible D gene (6 bases). Germline loops: CDR1 SSHAT, CDR2 FNYEAQ (reference sequence). CDR3 length: 15 amino acids. CDR3 in amino acids: CASSPDTGPLSPLHF. Written as DNA, the CDR3 is TGTGCTAGCAGCCCCGATACAGGGCCTCTCTCACCCCTCCACTTT.

This chain uses TRBV28 with TRBJ1-2, with D perhaps matching TRBD1 (5 bases). The V end lost 2 bases, the J end lost 2 bases, and 9 bases lay between the germline ends. This CDR3 has 14 amino acids. Germline values: CDR1 MDHEN, CDR2 SYDVKM. Here the CDR3 reads CASSLRSGNYGYTF. CDR3 DNA: TGTGCCAGCAGTTTACGGTCAGGGAACTATGGCTACACCTTC.

V usage is TRBV3-1 (or the pseudogene TRBV3-2) and J usage is TRBJ1-4, with D tentatively TRBD1 (5 bases). Per the germline V gene, CDR1 is LGHDT and CDR2 is YNNKEL (reference sequence). The ends were cut back, 1 base at V and 8 bases at J, with 11 bases in the middle. This CDR3 is built from 14 residues. Here the CDR3 DNA reads TGTGCCAGCAGCCAAGGGACGGGGGAGGAAAAACTGTTTTTT. It yields the protein CASSQGTGEEKLFF.

The J gene is TRBJ1-3, the V gene TRBV19; D is unresolved. The germline CDR1 and CDR2 sequences are LNHDA and SQIVND (reference sequence). CDR3 size: 15 residues. V lost 7 bases, J lost 0 bases, and 13 bases lay in between. CDR3: CASTNMWASGNTIYF. In DNA form, the CDR3 reads TGTGCCAGTACCAACATGTGGGCCTCTGGAAACACCATATATTTT.

The gene calls are TRBV7-9 and TRBJ1-5; unclear D gene. Looked up from germline, CDR1 is SEHNR and CDR2 is FQNEAQ (reference sequence). V lost 3 bases and J lost 5, with 14 bases in between. The CDR3 has 15 amino acids. The CDR3 nucleotides read TGTGCCAGCAGCTTGAGCGGAGGGTTCGATCAGCCCCAGCATTTT. Translating gives CASSLSGGFDQPQHF. The full variable domain, with the rest looked up from reference TRBV7-9 and TRBJ1-5, is DTGVSQNPRHKITKRGQNVTFRCDPISEHNRLYWYRQTLGQGPEFLTYFQNEAQLEKSRLLSDRFSAERPKGSFSTLEIQRTEQGDSAMYLCASSLSGGFDQPQHFGDGTRLSIL.

About this clone itself: One end of the junction is discordant with germline, which a read error may explain. This chain links TRBV28 with TRBJ2-7, with 8 bases identical to TRBD1. There are 13 residues in the CDR3. Per germline, CDR1 MDHEN and CDR2 SYDVKM. This CDR3 is CAGSLGTGIEQYF. The CDR3 region has the DNA TGTGCCGGCAGTTTAGGGACAGGTATCGAGCAGTACTTC.

V is TRBV4-1 and J is TRBJ1-3; 8 bases line up with TRBD1. Looked up from germline, CDR1 is MGHRA and CDR2 is YSYEKL. V lost 0 bases and J lost 4; bases outside the gene matches: 5. This CDR3 is built from 16 residues. CDR3 residues: CASSQDRDRKGNTIYF. CDR3 nucleotides: TGCGCCAGCAGCCAAGATCGGGACAGGAAGGGAAACACCATATATTTT.

This chain uses TRBV6-1 with TRBJ1-5; D gene ambiguous. Germline V gives CDR1 MNHNS, CDR2 SASEGT. V lost 1 base and J 4 bases, leaving 11 bases between the germline ends. The CDR3 is 15 residues long. The CDR3 region is CASSEVEGRNQPQHF. The CDR3 DNA reads as TGTGCCAGCAGTGAAGTCGAGGGAAGGAATCAGCCCCAGCATTTT.

CDR3 sequence (DNA): TGTGCCAGCGGATTTAGGCGGGTGGCTGAAGCTTTCTTT. It encodes CASGFRRVAEAFF. This rearrangement joins TRBV6-5 to TRBJ1-1, with no clear D. The CDR3 sequence is 13 residues long. Germline V gene data show CDR1 as MNHEY and CDR2 as SVGAGI. Trimming took 8 bases from V and 6 from J, leaving 16 bases between them.

The V call is TRBV10-3, the J call TRBJ2-7; tentatively, D is TRBD2 (5 bases). This CDR3 contains 13 residues. The V gene's germline CDR1 is ENHRY and CDR2 SYGVKD. The V end lost 0 bases, the J end lost 7 bases, and 10 bases lay between the germline ends. The CDR3 sequence is CAISESDSFEQYF. The CDR3 DNA is TGTGCCATCAGTGAGTCGGACTCGTTTGAGCAGTACTTC.

The chain employs TRBV10-2 and TRBJ2-7; TRBD1 agrees at 7 bases. The CDR3 is 15 amino acids. Germline V gene lookup returns CDR1 WSHSY and CDR2 SAAADI. Unmatched junction bases numbered 8, after V lost 3 bases and J lost 3 bases. The CDR3 sequence: CASSERTGARYEQYF. Here the CDR3 DNA reads TGCGCCAGCAGTGAAAGGACAGGAGCACGCTACGAGCAGTACTTC.

V gene TRBV5-1 combines with J gene TRBJ1-1; D might be TRBD1 (5 bases). Germline CDR1 SGHRS, CDR2 YFSETQ. The CDR3 runs 16 residues. Trimming pared 2 bases from V and 0 bases from J, leaving 14 bases between. CDR3: CASSLSNSGVNTEAFF. CDR3 DNA sequence: TGCGCCAGCAGCTTAAGCAACTCGGGGGTGAACACTGAAGCTTTCTTT.

The V gene is TRBV15, the J gene TRBJ1-1, with D uncertain. V was trimmed by 0 bases and J by 4 bases, leaving 9 bases between them. Germline V gene sequence: CDR1 LNHNV, CDR2 YYDKDF (reference sequence). This CDR3 spans 14 amino acids. The CDR3 DNA follows: TGTGCCACCAGCAGAGACGTATTGAGCACTGAAGCTTTCTTT. The encoded protein is CATSRDVLSTEAFF.

J is TRBJ2-3 and V is TRBV5-1; tentatively, D is TRBD2 (6 bases). Germline V gives CDR1 SGHRS, CDR2 YFSETQ. Trimming shortened V by 4 bases and J by 3 bases, and 15 bases separated the two germline ends. This CDR3 contains 15 residues. The CDR3 DNA follows: TGCGCCAGCAGCGCGGGACTGTCGGAGACAGATACGCAGTATTTT. Translating gives CASSAGLSETDTQYF. Full variable domain (missing parts from reference TRBV5-1 and TRBJ2-3): KAGVTQTPRYLIKTRGQQVTLSCSPISGHRSVSWYQQTPGQGLQFLFEYFSETQRNKGNFPGRFSGRQFSNSRSEMNVSTLELGDSALYLCASSAGLSETDTQYFGPGTRLTVL.

The J gene is TRBJ2-6, the V gene TRBV10-3; D possibly corresponds to TRBD1 (5 bases). The CDR3 is made up of 17 amino acids. CDR1 and CDR2 from the germline V gene are ENHRY and SYGVKD. Trimming removed 7 bases from V and 2 bases from J, with 18 bases in between. The CDR3 nucleotides read TGTGCCATCAAGATGTTCGCAGGGTTTCCTGGGGCCAACGTCCTGACTTTC. Translated, it gives CAIKMFAGFPGANVLTF.

The V and J genes are TRBV7-2 and TRBJ2-3, with D possibly being TRBD2 (6 bases). Trimming stripped 1 base from V and 2 bases from J, with 10 bases between. This CDR3 is built from 15 residues. Per the germline V gene, CDR1 is SGHTA and CDR2 is FQGNSA. The CDR3 is CASSLVLADTDTQYF. CDR3 nucleotide sequence: TGTGCCAGCAGCTTAGTTTTAGCGGACACAGATACGCAGTATTTT.

This clone showed up just a few times. The V call is TRBV9, the J call TRBJ1-6, with 9 bases fitting TRBD1. CDR1 is SGDLS and CDR2 is YYNGEE in the germline V gene. The CDR3 totals 15 residues. Losses at the gene ends were 5 bases for V and 7 bases for J; bases not matched to a gene: 7. The CDR3 loop is CASSQGQGLNSPLHF. The DNA for the CDR3 is TGTGCCAGCAGTCAGGGACAGGGACTAAATTCACCCCTCCACTTT.

The J gene is TRBJ2-1, the V gene TRBV5-1, with TRBD2 matching 9 bases. V shed 2 bases and J 10 bases; nucleotides not matched to a gene: 10. The CDR3 is made up of 15 amino acids. The V gene's germline CDR1 is SGHRS and CDR2 YFSETQ. CDR3 sequence (DNA): TGCGCCAGCAGCTTCGGGGCGGGGGGGCCAGTAGAGCAGTTCTTC. This encodes CASSFGAGGPVEQFF.